This TCR beta chain was obtained from a study of shared clonotypes between healthy human individuals. Donors comprised only Caucasian adults living in Nashville, Tennessee. This CDR3 region has 16 residues. CDR1 and CDR2 (germline): MNHEY, SMNVEV (reference sequence). After removal of 4 bases from V and 4 bases from J, the junction contained 4 bases not matched to a gene. In this sample, this clone turned up once. What it recognizes is unknown. The study, taken as a whole, reports: Non-shared clonotypes displayed generation probabilities falling below those of clonotypes present in all four donors.

Original processing methods: Junction-only immunoSEQ data arrived without quality scores, meaning filtering differed. The data were produced by immunoSEQ multiplex PCR, yet TCRdb's version contains in-frame clones alone and is incomplete. V, J and clone size reflect that table, while D and trimming were determined from the DNA. The top ten clones hold roughly 0.62% of a sample with about 1.1 million clones, 70% to 80% of them seen once. The chain has TRBV27 and TRBJ2-1, with 13 bases lining up with TRBD2. The source of this sequence is a man between 18 and 35 years old in good health. Some clones in this sample may be carry-over from other donors' samples. The sequencing input was memory CD4+ T cells from PBMCs. Stated subset: CD45RA-negative fraction. The chain's CDR3 is CASSSGLAGPYNEQFF. CDR3 DNA sequence: TGTGCCAGCAGTTCGGGACTAGCGGGGCCGTACAATGAGCAGTTCTTC.